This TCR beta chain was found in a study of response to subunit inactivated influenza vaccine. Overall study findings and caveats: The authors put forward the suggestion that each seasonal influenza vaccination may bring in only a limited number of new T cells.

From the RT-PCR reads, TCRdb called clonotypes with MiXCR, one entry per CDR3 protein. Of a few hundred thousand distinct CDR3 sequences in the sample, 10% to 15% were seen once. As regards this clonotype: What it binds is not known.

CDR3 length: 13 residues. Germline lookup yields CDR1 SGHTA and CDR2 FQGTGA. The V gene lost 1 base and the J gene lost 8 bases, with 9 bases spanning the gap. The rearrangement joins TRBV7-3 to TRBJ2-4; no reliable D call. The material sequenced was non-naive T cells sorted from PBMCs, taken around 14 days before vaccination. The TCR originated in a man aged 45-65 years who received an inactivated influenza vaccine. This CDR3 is CASSLNPFDIQYF. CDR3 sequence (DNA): TGTGCCAGCAGCTTAAACCCCTTCGACATTCAGTACTTC.